The 4 T cell receptor beta chains below come from one sample, sequenced in a study of T-cell memory formation after mild COVID-19. TCRdb redid the calling of the 5' RACE reads with MiXCR, one entry per CDR3 protein. There are approximately 400,000 distinct CDR3 sequences in the sample; over 15% occur only once, and approximately 21% lies in the top ten. The sequenced sample was PBMCs or a T cell subset sorted from them (not recorded which). The receptors originated from a man between 18 and 35 years old who had mild COVID-19 (a few samples of this study predate the infection). Cell type and time point are not known.

This clonotype was recorded a few times. The V call is TRBV7-8, the J call TRBJ1-1; D unresolved. The germline V gene encodes CDR1 SGHVS and CDR2 FQNEAQ. The V end lost 8 bases, the J end lost 4 bases, and 14 bases lay between the germline ends. CDR3 size: 13 residues. As DNA, the CDR3 is TGTGCCAGCGAGAGTGGCTGGGGCACTGAAGCTTTCTTT. Encoded protein: CASESGWGTEAFF.

The chain combines TRBV12-3 or TRBV12-4 with TRBJ2-7; D may be TRBD1 or TRBD2 (5 bases each). The CDR3 sequence is 15 residues long. V lost 5 bases and J 7 bases, leaving 21 bases between the germline ends. The CDR3 sequence is CASSLGPGTVGEQYF. As DNA, the CDR3 is TGTGCCAGCAGTCTCGGCCCCGGGACCGTGGGAGAGCAGTACTTC.

This CDR3 is CASRLSETQYF. In DNA, the CDR3 is TGCGCCAGCAGACTATCGGAGACCCAGTACTTC. The chain joins TRBV5-1 to TRBJ2-5; D is unresolved. Per germline, CDR1 SGHRS and CDR2 YFSETQ. The CDR3 is 11 amino acids. V gave up 5 bases and J gave up 5 bases, with 7 bases separating them.

This clonotype was seen a handful of times. The CDR3 spells CASSQAGGGKNIQYF. CDR3 DNA: TGTGCCAGCAGCCAGGCGGGAGGTGGCAAAAACATTCAGTACTTC. The chain couples TRBV3-1 to TRBJ2-4; 8 positions agree with TRBD2. The CDR3 length is 15 residues. Germline values: CDR1 LGHDT, CDR2 YNNKEL (reference sequence). Unmatched junction bases numbered 4, after V lost 3 bases and J lost 3 bases.